This TCR beta chain appears in the sequencing data of a study of HIV-infected children after antiretroviral therapy interruption. Across the study: Children were on planned treatment interruption or continuous treatment. For the interruption arm, samples span week 0 through about 3 years after study end. Findings and caveats of the study: After treatment interruption started, naive CD4+ CDR3 overlap across time points dropped. The Gini coefficient of naive CD4+ repertoires rose, returning to baseline by 3 years.

Treatment in this sample: PENTA 11 planned treatment interruption arm or continuous ART arm. RNA-based 3' RACE libraries used unique molecular identifiers. TCRdb re-called the 3' RACE reads through MiXCR, storing one row per CDR3 protein. The profile shows about 40,000 distinct CDR3 sequences, more than 6.5% of them singletons. As concerns this clonotype: No antigen is known for it.

This CDR3 is 14 amino acids long. Germline V gives CDR1 SGHTA, CDR2 FQGNSA. After removal of 5 bases from V and 4 bases from J, the junction contained 7 bases not matched to a gene. The J gene is TRBJ1-1, the V gene TRBV7-2, with 7 bases identical to TRBD1. The sequence derives from a pool of human donors with HIV. The sample here was CD45RA+ CD4+ T cells from PBMCs, pooled from several time points, taken from a donor given antiretroviral therapy, either interrupted or continuous. Subset of the sample: naive CD4+ CD45RA+ CD45RO- T cells. The CDR3 sequence is CASSPPTGVTEAFF. The CDR3 coding sequence is TGTGCCAGCAGCCCCCCTACAGGGGTCACTGAAGCTTTCTTT.